These 27 T cell receptor beta chains came from one sample sequenced in a study of cytomegalovirus exposure and HLA in healthy donors. Amplification used 60 Vbeta primers and 13 Jbeta primers. The data were produced by immunoSEQ multiplex PCR, yet TCRdb's version contains in-frame clones alone and is incomplete. The table lists tens of thousands of clones. The sequencing input was PBMCs. The receptor source for this set is a man aged 30 to 45 in good health and CMV-seronegative.

CDR3 in amino acids: CASSTLEASGKDNEQFF. DNA of the CDR3: TGTGCCAGTAGTACTCTTGAGGCTAGCGGGAAGGACAATGAGCAGTTCTTC. J is TRBJ2-1 and V is TRBV19; 9 positions match TRBD2. CDR3 size: 17 residues. The germline V gene has CDR1 LNHDA and CDR2 SQIVND (reference sequence). V shed 4 bases, J shed 5 bases, and the junction held 12 bases outside the gene matches.

The chain uses TRBV27 and TRBJ1-1; 9 bases match TRBD1. The CDR3 consists of 12 residues. The germline V gene encodes CDR1 MNHEY and CDR2 SMNVEV (reference sequence). With V trimmed by 10 bases and J by 4 bases, 4 bases remained unmatched. In DNA form, the CDR3 reads TGTGCCACCATGACAGGGGGCACTGAAGCTTTCTTT. Protein: CATMTGGTEAFF.

CDR3 sequence: CASSPTGFYEQYF. Written as DNA, the CDR3 is TGTGCCAGCAGTCCGACAGGGTTCTACGAGCAGTACTTC. The chain links TRBV7-2 to TRBJ2-7; 7 nucleotides agree with TRBD1. Germline V gene lookup returns CDR1 SGHTA and CDR2 FQGNSA. V was clipped by 6 bases and J by 3 bases; unmatched bases: 5. There are 13 residues in the CDR3. Supplemented by reference TRBV7-2 and TRBJ2-7, the full variable domain reads GAGVSQSPSNKVTEKGKDVELRCDPISGHTALYWYRQSLGQGLEFLIYFQGNSAPDKSGLPSDRFSAERTGGSVSTLTIQRTQQEDSAVYLCASSPTGFYEQYFGPGTRLTVT.

CDR3 nucleotide sequence: TGCGCCAGCAGCCATTCAAGCGGTAACACAGATACGCAGTATTTT. Translation gives CASSHSSGNTDTQYF. This chain links TRBV4-3 with TRBJ2-3, with a possible D match to TRBD2 (5 bases). Between the trimmed V and J ends, which lost 3 bases and 2 bases, there was a span of 12 bases. The germline V gene has CDR1 LGHNA and CDR2 YSLEER. This CDR3 has 15 residues.

A word on this clone: Other DNA sequences of this sample code for an identical CDR3. This chain joins TRBV30 and TRBJ2-2; D ambiguous. Germline CDR1 reads GTSNPN; CDR2 reads SVGIG (reference sequence). This CDR3 is 10 amino acids long. V was pared by 3 bases and J by 8 bases, with 4 bases between. CDR3 DNA: TGTGCCTGGAGCGAGGGGGAGCTGTTTTTT. It specifies CAWSEGELFF.

V and J are TRBV20-1 and TRBJ2-1; D remains unclear. There are 11 residues in the CDR3. CDR1 and CDR2 (germline): DFQATT, SNEGSKA (reference sequence). V was pared by 0 bases and J by 7 bases, with 4 bases between. The chain's CDR3 is CSARDLNEQFF. The CDR3 DNA is TGCAGTGCTAGAGACCTTAATGAGCAGTTCTTC.

The V and J genes are TRBV30 and TRBJ1-4, with 7 bases that match TRBD1. Germline CDR1 is GTSNPN and CDR2 is SVGIG (reference sequence). Germline trimming cut 2 bases from V and 2 bases from J; bases unmatched to any gene: 5. The CDR3 extends over 15 amino acids. In nucleotides, the CDR3 is TGTGCCTGGAGTTTTATGACAGGGACTAATGAAAAACTGTTTTTT. This codes for CAWSFMTGTNEKLFF.

The rearrangement links TRBV4-3 to TRBJ2-7, with 9 bases fitting TRBD1. Trimming removed 0 bases from V and 2 bases from J; junction bases left unmatched: 2. CDR1 is LGHNA and CDR2 is YSLEER in the germline V gene. CDR3 length: 15 amino acids. The CDR3 loop reads CASSQDRQGAYEQYF. The CDR3 bases are TGCGCCAGCAGCCAAGATCGACAGGGGGCCTACGAGCAGTACTTC.

The chain has TRBV7-9 and TRBJ1-1; D not certain. This CDR3 comprises 13 residues. The V and J ends lost 7 bases and 5 bases respectively, with 14 bases between them. Germline V gene lookup returns CDR1 SEHNR and CDR2 FQNEAQ (reference sequence). CDR3 nucleotides: TGTGCCAGCACCCCGGAGGTGGGAACTGAAGCTTTCTTT. Protein product: CASTPEVGTEAFF. The whole variable domain, filled in from reference TRBV7-9 and TRBJ1-1, reads DTGVSQNPRHKITKRGQNVTFRCDPISEHNRLYWYRQTLGQGPEFLTYFQNEAQLEKSRLLSDRFSAERPKGSFSTLEIQRTEQGDSAMYLCASTPEVGTEAFFGQGTRLTVV.

The chain combines TRBV7-6 with TRBJ2-3; 8 bases fit TRBD2. The ends lost 7 bases at V and 1 base at J; junction bases unmatched: 10. Germline assignment: CDR1 SGHVS and CDR2 FNYEAQ. This CDR3 is 16 amino acids long. CDR3 DNA: TGTGCCAGCACCCTCGGAGCGGGAGTGGGCACAGATACGCAGTATTTT. Translated, it gives CASTLGAGVGTDTQYF.

V and J are TRBV4-2 and TRBJ1-4; D gene ambiguous. V was clipped by 2 bases and J by 2 bases, with 12 bases between them. CDR1 is LGHNA and CDR2 is YNFKEQ in the germline V gene. The CDR3 is 16 amino acids. The CDR3 sequence: CASSQPTTGTNEKLFF. The CDR3 DNA sequence: TGTGCCAGCAGCCAACCAACGACGGGGACTAATGAAAAACTGTTTTTT.

V is TRBV11-2 and J is TRBJ1-1, with TRBD1 matching over 8 bases. This CDR3 contains 12 residues. Losses at the gene ends were 5 bases for V and 11 bases for J; bases not matched to a gene: 7. Germline V gene sequence: CDR1 SGHAT, CDR2 FQNNGV. DNA for the CDR3: TGTGCCAGCAGCCCCAGGACAGGGAGGGCTTTCTTT. Amino acids: CASSPRTGRAFF.

The chain carries TRBV5-6 and TRBJ2-1, with TRBD2 as a possible D gene (6 bases). Trimming stripped 1 base from V and 3 bases from J, with 11 bases between. CDR1 and CDR2 (germline): SGHDT, YYEEEE. The CDR3 is 15 amino acids. The CDR3 DNA is TGTGCCAGCAGCTTGTATCCGGGAGACTACAATGAGCAGTTCTTC. Protein sequence: CASSLYPGDYNEQFF.

The V gene is TRBV5-1, the J gene TRBJ2-7; maybe TRBD1 (6 bases). The CDR3 sequence is 15 residues long. Germline-derived CDR1 and CDR2 are SGHRS and YFSETQ. Deletions cut 2 bases from V and 0 bases from J, with 12 bases between. In nucleotides, the CDR3 is TGCGCCAGCAGCTTCTCAGGGGCCATCTCCTACGAGCAGTACTTC. Translating it yields CASSFSGAISYEQYF.

The rearrangement uses TRBV10-1 and TRBJ1-1, with D unclear. CDR3 length: 13 residues. The V and J ends lost 7 bases and 8 bases respectively, with 17 bases between them. Germline CDR1 and CDR2: WNHNN and SYGVQD (reference sequence). Here the CDR3 reads CASNRFRGDEAFF. The CDR3 DNA sequence: TGCGCCAGCAACCGTTTTCGGGGTGACGAAGCTTTCTTT.

Note on this clone: One end of the junction is discordant with germline, which a read error may explain. The J gene is TRBJ1-1, the V gene TRBV29-1, with 9 bases identical to TRBD1. Germline CDR1 SQVTM, CDR2 ANQGSEA. The CDR3 has 13 residues. This CDR3 is CTTGGLVNTEAFF. In DNA, the CDR3 is TGTACGACAGGGGGGTTGGTGAACACTGAAGCTTTCTTT.

The genes are TRBV10-2 and TRBJ2-3, with D maybe TRBD2 (5 bases). V shed 6 bases and J shed 0 bases, with 10 bases lying between them. This CDR3 comprises 14 residues. Looked up from germline, CDR1 is WSHSY and CDR2 is SAAADI. Here the CDR3 DNA reads TGCGCCAGCAGAGGGCGAGGGAGCACAGATACGCAGTATTTT. Encoded protein: CASRGRGSTDTQYF.

The rearrangement links TRBV6-1 to TRBJ2-3, with D perhaps matching TRBD1 (5 bases). The CDR3 loop spans 15 amino acids. Trimming took 4 bases from V and 1 from J, leaving 12 bases between them. The V gene's germline CDR1 is MNHNS and CDR2 SASEGT. In DNA form, the CDR3 reads TGTGCCAGCAGTGCCCGGGTCAGGGGCACAGATACGCAGTATTTT. Translation gives CASSARVRGTDTQYF.

The chain uses TRBV5-1 and TRBJ1-1, with a weak D call TRBD1 (6 bases). V lost 2 bases and J lost 7, with 12 bases in between. The CDR3 length is 13 residues. Germline V gene data show CDR1 as SGHRS and CDR2 as YFSETQ. DNA for the CDR3: TGCGCCAGCAGCTTCTCAGGGGCTCATGAAGCTTTCTTT. Its protein product is CASSFSGAHEAFF.

The rearrangement links TRBV19 to TRBJ2-1; 9 positions agree with TRBD2. The V segment lost 6 bases and the J segment 3 bases; nucleotides outside the gene matches: 6. The V gene's germline CDR1 is LNHDA and CDR2 SQIVND (reference sequence). This CDR3 region has 15 residues. CDR3 residues: CASSSSGRGYNEQFF. Written as DNA, the CDR3 is TGTGCCAGTAGCAGTAGCGGGAGAGGCTACAATGAGCAGTTCTTC.

This chain uses TRBV12-5 with TRBJ2-7; 7 nucleotides agree with TRBD2. Germline lookup yields CDR1 LGHNT and CDR2 FRNRAP. Losses at the gene ends were 6 bases for V and 3 bases for J; bases not matched to a gene: 5. This CDR3 spans 13 amino acids. CDR3 sequence (DNA): TGTGCTAGTGGACCCGGACTAGTCTACGAGCAGTACTTC. It codes for CASGPGLVYEQYF. Variable domain in full (rest from reference TRBV12-5 and TRBJ2-7): DARVTQTPRHKVTEMGQEVTMRCQPILGHNTVFWYRQTMMQGLELLAYFRNRAPLDDSGMPKDRFSAEMPDATLATLKIQPSEPRDSAVYFCASGPGLVYEQYFGPGTRLTVT.

The rearrangement joins TRBV2 to TRBJ2-7; 7 positions match TRBD1. Per germline, CDR1 SNHLY and CDR2 FYNNEI. The CDR3 extends over 16 amino acids. J was trimmed by 2 bases and V by 6 bases; bases with no gene match: 13. This CDR3 reads CASRRTGAISAYEQYF. In nucleotides, the CDR3 is TGTGCCAGCAGGAGAACAGGGGCAATCAGCGCCTACGAGCAGTACTTC.

The CDR3 loop reads CASSLSSYEQYF. CDR3 sequence (DNA): TGCGCCAGCAGCCTATCTTCCTACGAGCAGTACTTC. The chain employs TRBV5-1 and TRBJ2-7; D remains unclear. The CDR3 totals 12 residues. Germline V CDR1 and CDR2: SGHRS, YFSETQ. V dropped 4 bases and J dropped 1 base, with 6 bases sitting between them.

J is TRBJ2-7 and V is TRBV4-3, with TRBD2 identical over 12 bases. Germline assignment: CDR1 LGHNA and CDR2 YSLEER. This CDR3 contains 16 residues. The J segment lost 3 bases and the V segment lost 4 bases, leaving 7 bases of the junction unmatched. The DNA for the CDR3 is TGCGCCAGCAGCCGGTCCTTGACTAGCGGGAGCTACGAGCAGTACTTC. Its protein product is CASSRSLTSGSYEQYF.

The chain joins TRBV7-2 to TRBJ2-6, with TRBD2 as a possible D gene (6 bases). This CDR3 contains 17 residues. CDR1 is SGHTA, CDR2 FQGNSA, per germline. V lost 5 bases and J lost 1, with 15 bases in between. For the CDR3, the DNA is TGTGCCAGCAGCCTTGGAGGGGCGGGGTCTGGGGCCAACGTCCTGACTTTC. Translation gives CASSLGGAGSGANVLTF.

The chain joins TRBV6-1 to TRBJ2-1, with TRBD2 identical over 8 bases. There are 15 residues in the CDR3. The trim removed 6 bases at V and 5 bases at J, leaving 9 bases unmatched. Germline lookup yields CDR1 MNHNS and CDR2 SASEGT. CDR3 sequence reads: CASSPERGSNNEQFF. CDR3 DNA sequence: TGTGCCAGCAGCCCCGAGCGGGGGAGTAACAATGAGCAGTTCTTC.

The genes are TRBV30 and TRBJ1-6, with 9 bases lining up with TRBD1. V was clipped by 2 bases and J by 9 bases; unmatched bases: 8. From germline, CDR1 is GTSNPN and CDR2 SVGIG (reference sequence). The CDR3 spans 15 residues. CDR3 coding DNA: TGTGCCTGGAGTAGTGGGGACAGGGCCCGTTCACCCCTCCACTTT. Translation: CAWSSGDRARSPLHF.